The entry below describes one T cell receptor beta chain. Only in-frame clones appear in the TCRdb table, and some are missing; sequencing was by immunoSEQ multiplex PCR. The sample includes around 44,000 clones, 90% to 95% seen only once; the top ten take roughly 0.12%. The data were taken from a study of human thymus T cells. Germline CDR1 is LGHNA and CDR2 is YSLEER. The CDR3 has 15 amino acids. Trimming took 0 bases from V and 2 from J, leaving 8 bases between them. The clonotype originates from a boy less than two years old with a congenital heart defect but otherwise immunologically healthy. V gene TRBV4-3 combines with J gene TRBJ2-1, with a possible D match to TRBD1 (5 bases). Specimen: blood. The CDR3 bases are TGCGCCAGCAGCCAAGAACAGGACCCCTACAATGAGCAGTTCTTC. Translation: CASSQEQDPYNEQFF.